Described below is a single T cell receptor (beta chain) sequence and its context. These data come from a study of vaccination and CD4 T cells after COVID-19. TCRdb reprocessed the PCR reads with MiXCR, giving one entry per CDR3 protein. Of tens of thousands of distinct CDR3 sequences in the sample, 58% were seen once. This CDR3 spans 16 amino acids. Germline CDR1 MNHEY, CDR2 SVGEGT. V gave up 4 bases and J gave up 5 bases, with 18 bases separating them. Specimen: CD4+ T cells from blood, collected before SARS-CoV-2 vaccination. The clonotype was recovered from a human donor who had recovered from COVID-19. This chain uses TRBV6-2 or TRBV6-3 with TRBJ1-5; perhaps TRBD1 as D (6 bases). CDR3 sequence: CASSSIQGRAYQPQHF. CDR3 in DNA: TGTGCCAGCAGTTCGATACAGGGAAGGGCGTATCAGCCCCAGCATTTT.